The T cell receptor (beta chain) described here comes from a study of a mutant IDH1 vaccine in newly diagnosed glioma. Study-wide background: First vaccine doses came 4-6 weeks after radiotherapy alone, or with temozolomide cycles. The earlier regimen, radiotherapy, temozolomide, or both, was most often both.

Described time point: week 5, during vaccination. A 20-mer mutant IDH1 peptide at 300 ug was injected subcutaneously with topical imiquimod. Clones were sequenced by immunoSEQ multiplex PCR, and TCRdb holds only the in-frame ones, with some missing. The data show approximately 60,000 clones, roughly 82% seen once. The CDR3 covers 17 residues. Germline CDR1 reads SGHTS; CDR2 reads YDEGEE. V dropped 0 bases and J dropped 6 bases, with 19 bases sitting between them. In its sample, this clone ranks as medium-sized. Antigen specificity is unknown. Different DNA sequences within this sample yield the same CDR3.

The sequencing here drew on PBMCs, taken from a glioma patient whose treatment included an IDH1 peptide vaccine. The genes are TRBV5-8 and TRBJ2-1; unclear D gene. This TCR was recovered from a woman between 18 and 30 years old with glioma. Some clones in this sample may be carry-over from other donors' samples. CDR3 sequence (DNA): TGTGCCAGCAGCTTGGGAGGCACAGCCTTCACCTTCAATGAGCAGTTCTTC. Protein: CASSLGGTAFTFNEQFF.